This TCR beta chain was documented in a study of blood T cells in healthy people across ages. Study conclusions and caveats: Naive T cell percentage by flow cytometry tracked strongly with beta diversity.

This clonotype occurred a few times. Its antigen is not known. The CDR3 consists of 19 residues. In germline, CDR1 is KGHDR, CDR2 SFDVKD. The V gene end was trimmed by 2 bases and the J gene end by 0 bases; junction bases not matched to a gene: 5. Combining a sample-barcoded 5' primer with a J-beta primer mix, a second PCR ran for 7 to 11 cycles. TCRdb re-called the 5' RACE reads with MiXCR, one entry per CDR3 protein. The table records some 780,000 distinct CDR3 sequences, roughly three fifths of them present only once. Each individual donor underwent a draw of roughly 10 milliliters of peripheral blood.

Sample: blood. The chain carries TRBV24-1 and TRBJ2-6, with 11 bases identical to TRBD1. This TCR came from a man aged 35 to 55 in good health. The CDR3 loop is CATSDSGQGAYSGANVLTF. The CDR3 nucleotides are TGTGCCACCAGTGATTCCGGACAGGGGGCTTACTCTGGGGCCAACGTCCTGACTTTC.